A single sample is the source of the 7 T cell receptor beta chains below, sequenced in a study of T cells expressing NK-cell markers. TCRdb re-called the 5' RACE reads; one entry per CDR3 protein, DNA not given. This sample's table has 300,000 to 500,000 distinct CDR3 sequences. Sequenced sample: blood T cells: a sorted CD56 or NKG2C T cell subset, CD4+ or CD8+ T cells, or bulk PBMC T cells (not recorded which). Receptor source: a woman in her forties or fifties in good health.

The chain couples TRBV18 to TRBJ1-5. Germline-derived CDR1 and CDR2 are KGHSH and LQKENI. The CDR3 covers 14 residues. The CDR3 region is CASSLGRNNQPQHF. The full variable domain, its missing parts supplied by reference TRBV18 and TRBJ1-5, is NAGVMQNPRHLVRRRGQEARLRCSPMKGHSHVYWYRQLPEEGLKFMVYLQKENIIDESGMPKERFSAEFPKEGPSILRIQQVVRGDSAAYFCASSLGRNNQPQHFGDGTRLSIL.

The chain has TRBV29-1 and TRBJ2-7; TCRdb's assignment of TRBD1 cannot be checked, as there is no DNA. The CDR3 runs to 17 residues. Germline CDR1 and CDR2: SQVTM and ANQGSEA. This CDR3 reads CSVEDLRTGVPYYEQYF.

V usage is TRBV18 and J usage is TRBJ1-1; the TCRdb call, TRBD1, lacks DNA for checking. From germline, CDR1 is KGHSH and CDR2 LQKENI. The CDR3 sequence is 13 residues long. CDR3 sequence: CASSLGTDTEAFF.

The gene calls are TRBV4-2 and TRBJ2-3; the D call of TRBD2 rests on TCRdb alone, since no DNA is present to check it. This CDR3 is built from 15 residues. Germline CDR1 is LGHNA and CDR2 is YNFKEQ. This CDR3 is CASSLGSGTTDTQYF.

The chain has TRBV20-1 and TRBJ2-1; there is no DNA to check the TCRdb D call of TRBD2. Per germline, CDR1 DFQATT and CDR2 SNEGSKA (reference sequence). This CDR3 has 16 amino acids. The CDR3 reads CSARRGGLASWNEQFF.

The chain employs TRBV7-9 and TRBJ2-1; TCRdb lists TRBD2, though no DNA is available to test this call. The CDR3 spans 17 residues. Looked up from germline, CDR1 is SEHNR and CDR2 is FQNEAQ (reference sequence). CDR3 sequence reads: CASSFTPRGLASNEQFF.

The CDR3 spells CASSFSIAGAPDTQYF. The chain combines TRBV12-3 or TRBV12-4 with TRBJ2-3; as DNA is missing, the TRBD2 call by TCRdb cannot be tested. The CDR3 spans 16 residues.